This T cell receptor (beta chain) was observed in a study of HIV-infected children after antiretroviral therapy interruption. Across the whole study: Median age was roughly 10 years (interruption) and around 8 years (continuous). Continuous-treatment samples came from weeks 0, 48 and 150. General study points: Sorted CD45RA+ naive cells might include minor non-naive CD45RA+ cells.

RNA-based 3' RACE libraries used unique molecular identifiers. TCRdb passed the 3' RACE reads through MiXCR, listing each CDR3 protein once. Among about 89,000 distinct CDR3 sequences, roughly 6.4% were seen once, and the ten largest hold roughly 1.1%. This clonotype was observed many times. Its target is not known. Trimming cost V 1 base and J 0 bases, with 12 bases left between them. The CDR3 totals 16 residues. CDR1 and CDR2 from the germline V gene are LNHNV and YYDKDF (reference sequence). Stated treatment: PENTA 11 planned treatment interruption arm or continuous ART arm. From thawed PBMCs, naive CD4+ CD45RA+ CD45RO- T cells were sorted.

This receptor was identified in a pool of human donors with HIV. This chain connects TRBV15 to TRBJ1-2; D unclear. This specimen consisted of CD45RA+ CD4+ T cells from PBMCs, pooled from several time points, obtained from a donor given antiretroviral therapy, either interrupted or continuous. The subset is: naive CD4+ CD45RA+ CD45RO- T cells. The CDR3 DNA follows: TGTGCCACCAGCAGAGGAGGGCCGGAGACTAACTATGGCTACACCTTC. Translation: CATSRGGPETNYGYTF.